This T cell receptor beta chain derives from a study of post-analysis software for immune sequencing data. Notes on the study in general: By F measure, strong co-clustering occurred among samples prepared in the same batch. Versus controls, multiple sclerosis patients showed significantly lower diversity (normalized Chao1). About five TRBV segments were more frequent in patients than controls; TRBV5-6, TRBV5-1 and TRBV20-1 belonged to this group.

As regards this clonotype: Its antigen remains unknown.

V was pared by 6 bases and J by 8 bases, with 14 bases between. The germline V gene has CDR1 SNHLY and CDR2 FYNNEI. This CDR3 has 13 residues. Each TCR beta cDNA library carried unique molecular identifiers. Researchers reported approximately 480,000 cDNA molecules coming from about 0.98 to 11 million T cells. From the PCR reads, TCRdb called clonotypes with MiXCR, one entry per CDR3 protein. Of almost 700,000 distinct CDR3 sequences in the sample, 59% were seen once. The V and J genes are TRBV2 and TRBJ2-1; possibly TRBD1 or TRBD2 for D (5 bases each). What was sequenced was blood. The TCR was taken from a girl between 2 and 10 years old with multiple sclerosis. In DNA form, the CDR3 reads TGTGCCAGCAGCCCCGGGGCGCTGGATGAGCAGTTCTTC. Translating it yields CASSPGALDEQFF.